The entry below describes one T cell receptor (beta chain). Its antigen remains unknown. This record belongs to a study of T cell repertoires in cytomegalovirus infection. Background on the study: The public TCR beta signatures pointed to both CMV infection and matching HLA type.

MiXCR was run by TCRdb on the reads, yielding one entry per CDR3 protein. Among more than 400,000 distinct CDR3 sequences, roughly 29% were seen once, and the ten largest hold roughly 13%. Germline V gene sequence: CDR1 LGHNA, CDR2 YSLEER. The V end lost 4 bases, the J end lost 3 bases, and 14 bases lay between the germline ends. This CDR3 comprises 15 residues. Study-wide results and limits: HLA-C-restricted CMV clonotypes gave the most frequent clonotype in two of eight donors.

The V gene is TRBV4-3, the J gene TRBJ2-3; no clear D. This TCR came from a human donor in good health (CMV status not recorded). Some clones in this sample may be carry-over from other donors' samples. Specimen: PBMCs. CDR3 residues: CASSPGWFGTDTQYF. CDR3 DNA sequence: TGCGCCAGCAGCCCGGGTTGGTTCGGAACAGATACGCAGTATTTT.